This T cell receptor (beta chain) was recovered during a study of T cells in Graves' hyperthyroidism and ophthalmopathy. As for the study in general: Peripheral blood draws took place at initial diagnosis, ahead of any treatment. Study observations and caveats: Ophthalmopathy was model-predicted a median approximately 6.9 months pre-onset. Researchers report that a 13 V-J model separated ophthalmopathy from stable hyperthyroidism.

This clonotype was found a few times. What it recognizes is unknown. TCR beta CDR3 sequences were amplified from RNA transcripts. TCR CDR3 regions were first amplified by RT-PCR with HTBI primers. TCRdb fed the multiplex PCR reads into MiXCR, producing one record per CDR3 protein. The table records about 340,000 distinct CDR3 sequences, roughly 23% of them present only once. Trimming stripped 2 bases from V and 4 bases from J, with 8 bases between. Germline lookup yields CDR1 ENHRY and CDR2 SYGVKD. The length of the CDR3 is 13 residues. Sequencing was done on a sample of blood. V usage is TRBV10-3 and J usage is TRBJ2-5; D call uncertain. This sequence originates from a woman aged 45-65 years with Graves' hyperthyroidism. DNA of the CDR3: TGTGCCATCAGTGAGACTCCCCGAGAGACCCAGTACTTC. Its protein is CAISETPRETQYF.